Shown below are 21 T cell receptor beta chains from a single sample sequenced in a study of blood T cells in healthy people across ages. For the second PCR, which ran for about 7 to 11 cycles, a sample-barcoded 5' primer and a J-beta primer mix were used. TCRdb re-called the 5' RACE reads through MiXCR, storing one row per CDR3 protein. The top ten hold around a quarter of the sample, which has 800,000 or so distinct CDR3 sequences, around 62% seen once. Material: blood. The receptors here all came from a young man in good health.

In its sample, this clonotype was seen a few times. The chain joins TRBV28 to TRBJ2-5; D possibly matches TRBD1 or TRBD2 (6 bases each). The end of the DNA is better explained by TRBJ2-7, so the J call may be wrong. The germline CDR1 and CDR2 sequences are MDHEN and SYDVKM. The CDR3 consists of 12 residues. The CDR3 spells CASTRRGVEQYF. CDR3 bases: TGTGCCAGCACCCGGAGGGGGGTCGAGCAGTACTTC.

The chain links TRBV30 to TRBJ1-2, with a possible D match to TRBD1 (5 bases). This CDR3 spans 13 amino acids. The V gene's germline CDR1 is GTSNPN and CDR2 SVGIG (reference sequence). Trimming took off 4 bases at V and 2 bases at J, with 11 bases between the two ends. The CDR3, as DNA: TGTGCCTGGAACCCTCAGGGAAACTATGGCTACACCTTC. Amino acids: CAWNPQGNYGYTF.

The chain couples TRBV6-1 to TRBJ1-5; TRBD1 agrees at 7 bases. Germline trimming cut 5 bases from V and 4 bases from J; bases unmatched to any gene: 14. The germline CDR1 and CDR2 sequences are MNHNS and SASEGT. The CDR3 is 17 residues long. CDR3 DNA sequence: TGTGCCAGCAGTCATTACGCCGTGGGCAGGGGGAATCAGCCCCAGCATTTT. It yields the protein CASSHYAVGRGNQPQHF.

This chain joins TRBV7-2 and TRBJ2-7, with D perhaps TRBD1 or TRBD2 (6 bases each). V was shortened by 6 bases and J by 7 bases, with 19 bases between the two germline ends. The length of the CDR3 is 14 residues. Germline CDR1 SGHTA, CDR2 FQGNSA. The CDR3 DNA is TGTGCCAGCAGGCCGAAATCGGGGGCAGCTGAGCAGTACTTC. Translation gives CASRPKSGAAEQYF.

V usage is TRBV28 and J usage is TRBJ2-4; no definite D call. CDR1 and CDR2 from the germline V gene are MDHEN and SYDVKM. CDR3 size: 16 residues. Trimming took off 1 base at V and 0 bases at J, with 10 bases between the two ends. CDR3 sequence reads: CASSLSTNLAKNIQYF. CDR3 coding DNA: TGTGCCAGCAGTTTATCTACGAATCTAGCCAAAAACATTCAGTACTTC.

This clonotype was observed once. The chain links TRBV6-5 to TRBJ1-6; D may be TRBD1 (5 bases). The V gene lost 5 bases and the J gene lost 7 bases, with 15 bases spanning the gap. This CDR3 contains 15 residues. Per germline, CDR1 MNHEY and CDR2 SVGAGI. The CDR3 protein is CASSQFTGVNSPLHF. The CDR3, as DNA: TGTGCCAGCAGTCAATTTACGGGGGTAAATTCACCCCTCCACTTT.

The chain carries TRBV6-6 and TRBJ1-2; 11 bases align to TRBD1. Germline V gene data show CDR1 as MNHNY and CDR2 as SVGAGI (reference sequence). V shed 4 bases and J 4 bases; nucleotides not matched to a gene: 8. This CDR3 has 16 residues. The CDR3 nucleotides are TGTGCCAGCAGTTTAGGACAGGGGGCGTCGGGCTATGGCTACACCTTC. Its translation: CASSLGQGASGYGYTF.

This rearrangement joins TRBV3-1 to TRBJ1-1; D remains ambiguous. Trimming took off 4 bases at V and 6 bases at J, with 12 bases between the two ends. This CDR3 comprises 13 residues. The germline V gene has CDR1 LGHDT and CDR2 YNNKEL (reference sequence). As DNA, the CDR3 is TGTGCCAGCAGCCTACAGAAGCGGGCTGAAGCTTTCTTT. Protein product: CASSLQKRAEAFF.

This clonotype appeared a few times. One junction end does not reproduce the germline sequence, and a read error may be involved. The rearrangement uses TRBV5-1 and TRBJ2-1; a weak D match, TRBD1 (5 bases). CDR3 size: 14 residues. Germline V lookup: CDR1 SGHRS, CDR2 YFSETQ. CDR3 DNA: TGTGCCAGCAGTCTGTCGACAGCTTACAATGAGCAGTTCTTC. It specifies CASSLSTAYNEQFF.

A single count supports this clonotype. J is TRBJ2-1 and V is TRBV3-1; D ambiguous. Looked up from germline, CDR1 is LGHDT and CDR2 is YNNKEL (reference sequence). The CDR3 contains 15 residues. The V and J ends lost 1 base and 8 bases respectively, with 15 bases between them. CDR3 nucleotide sequence: TGTGCCAGCAGCCAAGTGCGGTATTCTGGGGATGAGCAGTTCTTC. Amino acids: CASSQVRYSGDEQFF.

The table lists this clonotype with a count of one. V and J are TRBV29-1 and TRBJ1-5; D perhaps matches TRBD1 (6 bases). This CDR3 comprises 12 residues. V shed 7 bases and J shed 7 bases, with 14 bases lying between them. Germline V gene lookup returns CDR1 SQVTM and CDR2 ANQGSEA. The CDR3 sequence is CSAGDRQQPQHF. CDR3 bases: TGCAGCGCCGGAGACAGGCAACAGCCCCAGCATTTT.

There are a few counts of this clonotype. The genes are TRBV10-3 and TRBJ2-6; perhaps D is TRBD1 or TRBD2 (6 bases each). This CDR3 has 14 amino acids. Trimming removed 8 bases at V and 2 bases at J, with 10 bases between. The germline CDR1 and CDR2 sequences are ENHRY and SYGVKD. Here the CDR3 DNA reads TGTGCCATCTTGAGGGGGGCTGGGGCCAACGTCCTGACTTTC. It codes for CAILRGAGANVLTF.

CDR3 protein: CASSQDRGLTNIQYF. The CDR3 DNA reads TGCGCCAGCAGCCAAGATCGTGGTCTTACGAACATTCAGTACTTC. The chain uses TRBV4-3 and TRBJ2-4; D unclear. CDR3 length equals 15 residues. Germline V gene lookup returns CDR1 LGHNA and CDR2 YSLEER. The ends were cut back, 0 bases at V and 7 bases at J, with 13 bases in the middle.

This chain uses TRBV7-9 with TRBJ2-4, with 7 nucleotides matching TRBD1. The end of the DNA aligns better with TRBJ2-7, so the J call may be wrong. The CDR3 loop spans 14 amino acids. The germline V gene has CDR1 SEHNR and CDR2 FQNEAQ (reference sequence). CDR3 region: CASTSTGRYYEQYF. The DNA of the CDR3 is TGTGCCAGCACCTCGACAGGGCGCTACTACGAGCAGTACTTC.

V and J are TRBV4-3 and TRBJ1-6; 11 bases are a match to TRBD1. CDR3 length equals 16 residues. Germline-derived CDR1 and CDR2 are LGHNA and YSLEER. Germline trimming cut 0 bases from V and 9 bases from J; bases unmatched to any gene: 4. The CDR3 loop reads CASSQERTGGVSPLHF. In nucleotides, the CDR3 is TGCGCCAGCAGCCAAGAGAGGACAGGGGGCGTTTCACCCCTCCACTTT.

The chain carries TRBV12-3 or TRBV12-4 and TRBJ2-7, with 7 bases aligning to TRBD1. After removal of 8 bases from V and 0 bases from J, the junction contained 4 bases not matched to a gene. The CDR3 runs to 13 residues. The CDR3 DNA reads as TGTGCCAGCTCGGGACAGTTCTCCTACGAGCAGTACTTC. Encoded protein: CASSGQFSYEQYF.

The V call is TRBV4-2, the J call TRBJ1-1; D is perhaps TRBD1 (5 bases). There are 16 residues in the CDR3. Trimming removed 5 bases at V and 4 bases at J, with 20 bases between. The germline CDR1 and CDR2 sequences are LGHNA and YNFKEQ. For the CDR3, the DNA is TGTGCCAGCAGCATGCAGGTGGGTGCTCAGGGCACTGAAGCTTTCTTT. Amino acids: CASSMQVGAQGTEAFF.

This chain links TRBV20-1 with TRBJ2-3, with D possibly matching TRBD2 (5 bases). CDR1 and CDR2 (germline): DFQATT, SNEGSKA (reference sequence). This CDR3 is 13 amino acids long. Trimming shortened V by 0 bases and J by 6 bases, and 10 bases separated the two germline ends. CDR3 nucleotide sequence: TGCAGTGCTAGAGAGCTAGCCGTGGATACGCAGTATTTT. Translating gives CSARELAVDTQYF.

The chain joins TRBV6-2 or TRBV6-3 to TRBJ2-4; D remains unclear. The DNA end lines up better with TRBJ2-5; the J call may be wrong. CDR3 size: 13 residues. Germline V gives CDR1 MNHEY, CDR2 SVGEGT. This CDR3 is CASSYGVRETQYF. The CDR3 DNA reads TGTGCCAGCAGTTACGGCGTAAGAGAGACCCAGTACTTC.

This clonotype was seen only a few times. This chain connects TRBV6-6 to TRBJ2-6, with D hard to call. Germline V gene sequence: CDR1 MNHNY, CDR2 SVGAGI (reference sequence). CDR3 size: 14 residues. V dropped 6 bases and J dropped 4 bases, with 10 bases sitting between them. The CDR3 spells CASRNGVGANVLTF. As DNA, the CDR3 is TGTGCCAGCAGGAATGGGGTCGGGGCCAACGTCCTGACTTTC.

Only one count was recorded for this clonotype. V usage is TRBV6-5 and J usage is TRBJ2-7, with 11 bases matching TRBD1. The CDR3 runs 16 residues. Trimming took 4 bases from V and 4 from J; bases not matched to a gene: 9. Germline V gene data show CDR1 as MNHEY and CDR2 as SVGAGI. This CDR3 reads CASSSPGTGGMYEQYF. CDR3 DNA: TGTGCCAGCAGTTCCCCCGGGACAGGGGGTATGTACGAGCAGTACTTC.